This T cell receptor beta chain was identified during a study of response to subunit inactivated influenza vaccine. This clonotype was recorded a few times. Its specificity is unknown. The germline CDR1 and CDR2 sequences are MNHEY and SVGEGT. Deletions cut 1 base from V and 6 bases from J, with 16 bases between. The CDR3 runs 15 residues. Study findings and constraints: Few additional T cells are recruited per seasonal influenza vaccination, authors suggested.

Each CDR3 protein gets one entry after TCRdb re-called the RT-PCR reads with MiXCR. The sample comprises 160,000 or so distinct CDR3 sequences, roughly 10% of which are singletons, and 12% rests with the top ten. This chain joins TRBV6-2 or TRBV6-3 and TRBJ2-7; D could derive from TRBD1 or TRBD2 (5 bases each). Specimen: non-naive T cells sorted from PBMCs, collected more than 35 days after vaccination. This receptor was taken from a man aged 50 to 59 who received an inactivated influenza vaccine. The CDR3 loop reads CASSYFFRDLVEQYF. In nucleotides, the CDR3 is TGTGCCAGCAGTTACTTTTTCCGGGACCTTGTCGAGCAGTACTTC.